A selection of T cell receptor beta chains follows, all from one sample in a study of CD8 T cells in Susac syndrome. TCRdb passed the immunoSEQ multiplex PCR reads through MiXCR, listing each CDR3 protein once. This table holds under 200,000 distinct CDR3 sequences, over 85% found once. The sequenced sample was CD4+ T cells from PBMCs. Receptors originate from a human donor in good health. Each CDR3 is given with its conserved first and last residue. Each record gives: D gene, clone size, J gene, V gene, CDR3 DNA, CDR3 protein. The D gene is left open where the match is weak. A clone size is listed for some rows: how often the clone was seen (once, few, many), or a class if it is expanded.

D: -; size: -; J: TRBJ1-5; V: TRBV20-1; DNA: TGCAGTGCTAGAGATCCCTCCCGACAGTCCAATCAGCCCCAGCATTTT; CDR3: CSARDPSRQSNQPQHF
D: -; size: -; J: TRBJ1-2; V: TRBV12-3/TRBV12-4; DNA: TGTGCCAGCAGAGAAACAGGGAGGAACTATGGCTACACCTTC; CDR3: CASRETGRNYGYTF
D: -; size: -; J: TRBJ1-2; V: TRBV15; DNA: TGTGCCACCAGCAGAGAGGGACTTCCTGTTAACTATGGCTACACCTTC; CDR3: CATSREGLPVNYGYTF
D: TRBD2; size: -; J: TRBJ2-3; V: TRBV3-1; DNA: TGTGCCAGCAGCCAAGTGGGGGGGGTCACAGATACGCAGTATTTT; CDR3: CASSQVGGVTDTQYF
D: -; size: -; J: TRBJ1-5; V: TRBV7-3; DNA: TGTGCCAGCAGCTTACGCCTTGATTCTCCCCAGCATTTT; CDR3: CASSLRLDSPQHF
D: TRBD1; size: -; J: TRBJ1-6; V: TRBV23-1; DNA: TGCGCCGCCTTAGAAGGGACAGGGGGTCGTGGGGGGGCCCTCCACTTT; CDR3: CAALEGTGGRGGALHF
D: TRBD2; size: -; J: TRBJ2-5; V: TRBV20-1; DNA: TGCAGTGCCAGACCGGGAGGAGGCCAAGAGACCCAGTACTTC; CDR3: CSARPGGGQETQYF
D: TRBD2; size: -; J: TRBJ2-5; V: TRBV9; DNA: TGTGCCAGCAGCGTAGATTCGGGGGGGCAAGAGACCCAGTACTTC; CDR3: CASSVDSGGQETQYF
D: -; size: -; J: TRBJ2-3; V: TRBV6-1; DNA: TGTGCCAGCAGTGAATACCTGGGACACCGCACAGATACGCAGTATTTT; CDR3: CASSEYLGHRTDTQYF
D: TRBD1; size: -; J: TRBJ1-2; V: TRBV7-2; DNA: TGTGCCAGCAGCTTGGAGGGGGCGGGTAACTATGGCTACACCTTC; CDR3: CASSLEGAGNYGYTF
D: -; size: -; J: TRBJ2-5; V: TRBV5-1; DNA: TGCGCCAGCAGCATGCTGAGTCGGGGGCGGTTGAATGAGACCCAGTACTTC; CDR3: CASSMLSRGRLNETQYF
D: TRBD1; size: -; J: TRBJ1-1; V: TRBV4-1; DNA: TGCGCCAGCAGCCATTTACAGGGGGAAGGGACTGAAGCTTTCTTT; CDR3: CASSHLQGEGTEAFF
D: TRBD1; size: -; J: TRBJ1-2; V: TRBV27; DNA: TGTGCCAGCAGTTTCAACCCTGACAGGGTTTATGGCTACACCTTC; CDR3: CASSFNPDRVYGYTF
D: -; size: -; J: TRBJ2-7; V: TRBV6-1; DNA: TGTGCCAGCAGTGACACGCCAAAGGGCGCCTACGAGCAGTACTTC; CDR3: CASSDTPKGAYEQYF
D: TRBD2; size: -; J: TRBJ2-5; V: TRBV4-2; DNA: TGTGCCAGCAGCCAGGAGCCGGGACTAGCGGAAGAGACCCAGTACTTC; CDR3: CASSQEPGLAEETQYF
D: -; size: -; J: TRBJ1-2; V: TRBV7-2; DNA: TGTGCCAGCAGCTTATCGCAGGTTCGGGGCTACACCTTC; CDR3: CASSLSQVRGYTF
D: TRBD1; size: -; J: TRBJ1-5; V: TRBV6-1; DNA: TGTGCCAGCAGTCCAGACAGGGGAGGAGGGCAGCCCCAGCATTTT; CDR3: CASSPDRGGGQPQHF
D: -; size: -; J: TRBJ1-3; V: TRBV19; DNA: TGTGCCAGTACCTCGACGGGGGCCGGAAACACCATATATTTT; CDR3: CASTSTGAGNTIYF
D: TRBD2; size: -; J: TRBJ2-3; V: TRBV7-3; DNA: TGTGCCAGCAGCTTAAGCGGGGGACTCACAGATACGCAGTATTTT; CDR3: CASSLSGGLTDTQYF
D: -; size: -; J: TRBJ1-1; V: TRBV7-9; DNA: TGTGCCAGCAGCTTAGATAGGGACGGATCTGAGGACACTGAAGCTTTCTTT; CDR3: CASSLDRDGSEDTEAFF
D: -; size: many; J: TRBJ2-5; V: TRBV7-2; DNA: TGTGCCAGCAGCCCCAAAGAGACCCAGTACTTC; CDR3: CASSPKETQYF
D: TRBD2; size: once; J: TRBJ2-5; V: TRBV5-4; DNA: TGTGCCAGCAGCGCCGGGACTAGCGGGGGGGCCGGAGAGACCCAGTACTTC; CDR3: CASSAGTSGGAGETQYF
D: -; size: -; J: TRBJ2-7; V: TRBV20-1; DNA: TGCAGTGCTAGGGCATTATCCGGAGGCCTCTATAACGAGCAGTACTTC; CDR3: CSARALSGGLYNEQYF
D: -; size: few; J: TRBJ1-1; V: TRBV14; DNA: TGTGCCAGCAGCCAAGAATCCACACCGGGCACTGAAGCTTTCTTT; CDR3: CASSQESTPGTEAFF
D: -; size: -; J: TRBJ1-2; V: TRBV30; DNA: TGTGCCTGGAGTTCCAGTGCAGGGACGAAGACTGGCTACACCTTC; CDR3: CAWSSSAGTKTGYTF
D: TRBD2; size: -; J: TRBJ2-5; V: TRBV5-1; DNA: TGCGCCAGCAGCTTGGTGGCTAGCGGGGCTCTTGGAGAGACCCAGTACTTC; CDR3: CASSLVASGALGETQYF
D: -; size: -; J: TRBJ1-2; V: TRBV6-2/TRBV6-3; DNA: TGTGCCAGCAGTTACCGGGAGTTCTATGGCTACACCTTC; CDR3: CASSYREFYGYTF
D: -; size: once; J: TRBJ2-2; V: TRBV19; DNA: TGTGCCAGTATCCCCTCCGGAACCGGGGAGCTGTTTTTT; CDR3: CASIPSGTGELFF
D: -; size: -; J: TRBJ2-2; V: TRBV29-1; DNA: TGCAGCGTGCAAGACAGCGGGGAGCTGTTTTTT; CDR3: CSVQDSGELFF
D: TRBD2; size: -; J: TRBJ2-3; V: TRBV7-9; DNA: TGTGCCAGCAGCTTAGGAGAGGCGGGGGGGCTGACAGATACGCAGTATTTT; CDR3: CASSLGEAGGLTDTQYF
D: TRBD2; size: -; J: TRBJ2-2; V: TRBV5-4; DNA: TGTGCCAGCTTCGGGGGGGGGAACCCGAACACCGGGGAGCTGTTTTTT; CDR3: CASFGGGNPNTGELFF
D: -; size: -; J: TRBJ2-5; V: TRBV20-1; DNA: TGCAGTGCTAGACCGATTTCAGAGACCCAGTACTTC; CDR3: CSARPISETQYF
D: -; size: -; J: TRBJ2-3; V: TRBV5-1; DNA: TGCGCCAGCAGCCAAACTGACGGGGATACGCAGTATTTT; CDR3: CASSQTDGDTQYF
D: -; size: -; J: TRBJ2-1; V: TRBV18; DNA: TGTGCCAGCTCACCGAAGGGCGGAGACAATGAGCAGTTCTTC; CDR3: CASSPKGGDNEQFF
D: TRBD1; size: -; J: TRBJ1-2; V: TRBV14; DNA: TGTGCCAGCAGCCAATCGCTGACAGGGGCCTATGGCTACACCTTC; CDR3: CASSQSLTGAYGYTF
D: -; size: -; J: TRBJ1-2; V: TRBV7-2; DNA: TGTGCCAGCAGCTTGAACAGGGTTAGCGACGGCTACACCTTC; CDR3: CASSLNRVSDGYTF
D: -; size: -; J: TRBJ1-4; V: TRBV5-1; DNA: TGCGCCAGCAGCTTAGGGTCTTCGGGTAATGAAAAACTGTTTTTT; CDR3: CASSLGSSGNEKLFF
D: -; size: -; J: TRBJ2-6; V: TRBV4-1; DNA: TGCGCCAGCAGCCAACCGGACAGCACCGGCTCTGGGGCCAACGTCCTGACTTTC; CDR3: CASSQPDSTGSGANVLTF
D: TRBD1; size: -; J: TRBJ1-6; V: TRBV27; DNA: TGTGCCTCGCGGAAGGGGGCGCTCGCCGGTTCACCCCTCCACTTT; CDR3: CASRKGALAGSPLHF
D: TRBD1; size: -; J: TRBJ1-2; V: TRBV28; DNA: TGTGCCAGCAGTTCAATGGGACAGGGGTTTGATGGCTACACCTTC; CDR3: CASSSMGQGFDGYTF
D: TRBD1; size: few; J: TRBJ1-1; V: TRBV19; DNA: TGTGCCAGTAGCCGGACAGGAGTCAACACTGAAGCTTTCTTT; CDR3: CASSRTGVNTEAFF
D: -; size: few; J: TRBJ2-3; V: TRBV9; DNA: TGTGCCAGCAGCCAGAGCACAGATACGCAGTATTTT; CDR3: CASSQSTDTQYF
D: TRBD1; size: -; J: TRBJ1-1; V: TRBV7-9; DNA: TGTGCCAGCAGCTTAGCCAACAGGGGCGCTGAAGCTTTCTTT; CDR3: CASSLANRGAEAFF
D: -; size: -; J: TRBJ1-3; V: TRBV9; DNA: TGTGCCAGCAGCGTAGTGGGGTCTGGAAACACCATATATTTT; CDR3: CASSVVGSGNTIYF
D: -; size: -; J: TRBJ1-5; V: TRBV4-2; DNA: TGTGCCAGCAGCCATGATGAAGGTCAGCCCCAGCATTTT; CDR3: CASSHDEGQPQHF
D: -; size: -; J: TRBJ1-2; V: TRBV7-9; DNA: TGTGCCAGCAGCTCTCAGGGAGAAGGCTACACCTTC; CDR3: CASSSQGEGYTF
D: -; size: once; J: TRBJ2-7; V: TRBV19; DNA: TGTGCCAGTAGTCCTCCCCGGCGGGGCGCCTACGAGCAGTACTTC; CDR3: CASSPPRRGAYEQYF
D: TRBD1; size: -; J: TRBJ2-3; V: TRBV29-1; DNA: TGCAGCGTTGGATGGACAGGGGTCGCAGATACGCAGTATTTT; CDR3: CSVGWTGVADTQYF
D: -; size: once; J: TRBJ2-2; V: TRBV24-1; DNA: TGTGCCACCAGTGGCCTTTTTGAGGAGCTGTTTTTT; CDR3: CATSGLFEELFF
D: -; size: few; J: TRBJ1-2; V: TRBV29-1; DNA: TGCAGCGTTGATTCTGGTTACACCTTC; CDR3: CSVDSGYTF
D: -; size: -; J: TRBJ1-2; V: TRBV11-2; DNA: TGTGCCAGCAGCTTAGAGGGGACACCTAACTATGGCTACACCTTC; CDR3: CASSLEGTPNYGYTF
D: -; size: few; J: TRBJ2-2; V: TRBV20-1; DNA: TGCAGTGCTAGACATCCGAGGGGACTCTACACCGGGGAGCTGTTTTTT; CDR3: CSARHPRGLYTGELFF
D: -; size: -; J: TRBJ1-5; V: TRBV7-2; DNA: TGTGCCAGCAGCTTAAGCCCAGGGCCCAATCAGCCCCAGCATTTT; CDR3: CASSLSPGPNQPQHF
D: -; size: -; J: TRBJ1-1; V: TRBV12-3/TRBV12-4; DNA: TGTGCCAGCAGTTCCCCAGGGGTAACTGAAGCTTTCTTT; CDR3: CASSSPGVTEAFF
D: -; size: -; J: TRBJ1-6; V: TRBV6-2/TRBV6-3; DNA: TGTGCCAGCAGTTCGCCCACCTCTGGGATCGCACCCCTCCACTTT; CDR3: CASSSPTSGIAPLHF